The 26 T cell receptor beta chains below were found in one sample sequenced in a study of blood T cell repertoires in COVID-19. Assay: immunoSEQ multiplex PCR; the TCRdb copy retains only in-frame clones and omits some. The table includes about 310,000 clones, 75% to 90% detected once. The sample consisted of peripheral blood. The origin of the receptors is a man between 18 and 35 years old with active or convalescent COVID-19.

CDR3 DNA: TGCAGCGTTGAAGAGTCAGGACACGGGTCTAATGAAAAACTGTTTTTT. The encoded protein is CSVEESGHGSNEKLFF. The gene calls are TRBV29-1 and TRBJ1-4; D is possibly TRBD1 (5 bases). The CDR3 is made up of 16 amino acids. Germline assignment: CDR1 SQVTM and CDR2 ANQGSEA. The germline V and J ends were trimmed by 0 bases and 3 bases, with 14 bases remaining between them.

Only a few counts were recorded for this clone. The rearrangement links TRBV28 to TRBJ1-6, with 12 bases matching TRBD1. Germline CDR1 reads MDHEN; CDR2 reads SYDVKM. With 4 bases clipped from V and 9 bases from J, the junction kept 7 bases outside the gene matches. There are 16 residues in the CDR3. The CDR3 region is CASSSAGTGGTSPLHF. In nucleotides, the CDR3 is TGTGCCAGCAGTTCCGCCGGGACAGGGGGCACTTCACCCCTCCACTTT. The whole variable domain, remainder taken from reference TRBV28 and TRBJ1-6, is DVKVTQSSRYLVKRTGEKVFLECVQDMDHENMFWYRQDPGLGLRLIYFSYDVKMKEKGDIPEGYSVSREKKERFSLILESASTNQTSMYLCASSSAGTGGTSPLHFGNGTRLTVT.

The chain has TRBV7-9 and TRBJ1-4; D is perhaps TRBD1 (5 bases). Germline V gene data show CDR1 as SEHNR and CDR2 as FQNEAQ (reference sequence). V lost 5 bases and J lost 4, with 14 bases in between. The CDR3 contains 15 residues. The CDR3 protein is CASSPGGRLNEKLFF. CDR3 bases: TGTGCCAGCAGCCCCGGGGGACGGCTTAATGAAAAACTGTTTTTT.

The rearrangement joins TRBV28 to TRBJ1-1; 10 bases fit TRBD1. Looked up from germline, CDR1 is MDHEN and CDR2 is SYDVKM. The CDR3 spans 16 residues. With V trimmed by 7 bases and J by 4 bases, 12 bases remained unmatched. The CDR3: CASTPGQGPWGTEAFF. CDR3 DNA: TGTGCCAGCACCCCGGGACAGGGGCCCTGGGGCACTGAAGCTTTCTTT.

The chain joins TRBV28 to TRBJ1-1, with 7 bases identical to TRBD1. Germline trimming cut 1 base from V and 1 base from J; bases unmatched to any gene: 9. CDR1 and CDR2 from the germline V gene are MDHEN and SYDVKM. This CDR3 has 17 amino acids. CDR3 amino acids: CASSLYEGAPWNTEAFF. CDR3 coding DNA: TGTGCCAGCAGTTTATATGAGGGGGCGCCCTGGAACACTGAAGCTTTCTTT.

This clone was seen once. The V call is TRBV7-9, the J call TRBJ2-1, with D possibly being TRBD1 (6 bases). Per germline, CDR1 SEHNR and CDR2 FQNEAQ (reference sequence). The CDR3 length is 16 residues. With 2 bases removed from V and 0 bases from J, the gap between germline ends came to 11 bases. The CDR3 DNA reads TGTGCCAGCAGCTTACAGGGGAGCGGCTCCTACAATGAGCAGTTCTTC. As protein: CASSLQGSGSYNEQFF. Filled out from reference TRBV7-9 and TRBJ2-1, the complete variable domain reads DTGVSQNPRHKITKRGQNVTFRCDPISEHNRLYWYRQTLGQGPEFLTYFQNEAQLEKSRLLSDRFSAERPKGSFSTLEIQRTEQGDSAMYLCASSLQGSGSYNEQFFGPGTRLTVL.

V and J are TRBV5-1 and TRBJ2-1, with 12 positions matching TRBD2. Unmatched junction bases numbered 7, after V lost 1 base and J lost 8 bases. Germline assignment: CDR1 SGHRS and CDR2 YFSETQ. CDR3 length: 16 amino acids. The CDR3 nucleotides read TGCGCCAGCAGCTTGCTAGCGGGGGGGACGAAGGATGAGCAGTTCTTC. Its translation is CASSLLAGGTKDEQFF.

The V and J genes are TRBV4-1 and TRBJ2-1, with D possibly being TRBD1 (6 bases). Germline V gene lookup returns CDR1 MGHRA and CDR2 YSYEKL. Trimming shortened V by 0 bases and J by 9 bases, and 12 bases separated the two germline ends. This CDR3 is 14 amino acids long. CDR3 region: CASSQEGAGREQFF. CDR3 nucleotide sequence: TGCGCCAGCAGCCAAGAGGGGGCCGGTCGTGAGCAGTTCTTC.

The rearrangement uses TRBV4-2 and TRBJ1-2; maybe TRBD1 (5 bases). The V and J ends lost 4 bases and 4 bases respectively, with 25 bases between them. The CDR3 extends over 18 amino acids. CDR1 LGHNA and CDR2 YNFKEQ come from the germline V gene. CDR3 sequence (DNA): TGTGCCAGCAGCCTGAGGACCACTGGGGGAGGATCCACCTATGGCTACACCTTC. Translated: CASSLRTTGGGSTYGYTF.

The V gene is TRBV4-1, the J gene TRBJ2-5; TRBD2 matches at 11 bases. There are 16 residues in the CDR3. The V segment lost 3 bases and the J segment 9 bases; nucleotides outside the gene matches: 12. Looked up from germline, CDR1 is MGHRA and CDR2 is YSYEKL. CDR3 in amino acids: CASSQNSGGVPRAQYF. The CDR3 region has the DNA TGCGCCAGCAGCCAGAATAGCGGGGGGGTCCCTCGGGCCCAGTACTTC.

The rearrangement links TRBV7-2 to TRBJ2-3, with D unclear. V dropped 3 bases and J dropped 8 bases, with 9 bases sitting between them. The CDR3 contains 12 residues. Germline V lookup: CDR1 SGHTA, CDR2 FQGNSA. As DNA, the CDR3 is TGTGCCAGCAGCTTGTTCTTGGCTACGCAGTATTTT. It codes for CASSLFLATQYF.

The CDR3 region has the DNA TGTGCCAGCAGGGGACAGCCGAACACTGAAGCTTTCTTT. Amino acid sequence: CASRGQPNTEAFF. The rearrangement joins TRBV6-5 to TRBJ1-1, with 7 bases fitting TRBD1. V trimming: 6 bases; J trimming: 1 base; junction bases outside the gene matches: 2. This CDR3 comprises 13 residues. Germline V CDR1 and CDR2: MNHEY, SVGAGI.

The CDR3 DNA reads TGTGCCAGCTCACCACTTCGGACAGGCCGGGGAGATCAGCCCCAGCATTTT. This encodes CASSPLRTGRGDQPQHF. The genes are TRBV18 and TRBJ1-5, with 7 positions matching TRBD1. Trimming cost V 1 base and J 5 bases; bases outside gene matches: 11. This CDR3 has 17 amino acids. Germline V gene lookup returns CDR1 KGHSH and CDR2 LQKENI.

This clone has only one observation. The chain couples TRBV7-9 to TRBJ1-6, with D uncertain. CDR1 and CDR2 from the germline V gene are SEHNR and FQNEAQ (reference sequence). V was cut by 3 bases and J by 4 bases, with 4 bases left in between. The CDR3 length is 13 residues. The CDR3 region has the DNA TGTGCCAGCAGCTTGGCTTATAATTCACCCCTCCACTTT. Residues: CASSLAYNSPLHF.

The DNA for the CDR3 is TGTGCCAGTCGGGAGGGGAGAGACCGCTCCTACAATGAGCAGTTCTTC. This gives the protein CASREGRDRSYNEQFF. This sequence joins TRBV19 and TRBJ2-1, with 8 bases aligning to TRBD2. Germline CDR1 LNHDA, CDR2 SQIVND (reference sequence). The CDR3 loop spans 16 amino acids. V lost 8 bases, J lost 0 bases, and 9 bases stayed unmatched.

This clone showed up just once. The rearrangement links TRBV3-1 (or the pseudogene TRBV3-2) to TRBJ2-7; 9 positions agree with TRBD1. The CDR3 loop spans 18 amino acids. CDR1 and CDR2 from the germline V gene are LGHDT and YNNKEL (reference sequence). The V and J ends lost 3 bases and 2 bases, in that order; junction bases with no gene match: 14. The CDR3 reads CASSQRDRVFGLTYEQYF. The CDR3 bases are TGTGCCAGCAGCCAGCGGGACAGGGTCTTTGGGCTTACCTACGAGCAGTACTTC.

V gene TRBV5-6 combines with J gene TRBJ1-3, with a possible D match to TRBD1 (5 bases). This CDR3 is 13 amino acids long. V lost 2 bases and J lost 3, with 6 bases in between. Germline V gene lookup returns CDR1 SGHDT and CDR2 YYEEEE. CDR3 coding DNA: TGTGCCAGCAGCTTAGGGGTTGGAAACACCATATATTTT. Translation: CASSLGVGNTIYF.

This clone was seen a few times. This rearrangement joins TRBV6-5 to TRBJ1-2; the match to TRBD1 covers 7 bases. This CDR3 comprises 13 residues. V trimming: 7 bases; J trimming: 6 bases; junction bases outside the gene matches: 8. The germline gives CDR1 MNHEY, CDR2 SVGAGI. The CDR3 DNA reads TGTGCCAGCACGTTACAGGGGATCGATGGCTACACCTTC. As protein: CASTLQGIDGYTF.

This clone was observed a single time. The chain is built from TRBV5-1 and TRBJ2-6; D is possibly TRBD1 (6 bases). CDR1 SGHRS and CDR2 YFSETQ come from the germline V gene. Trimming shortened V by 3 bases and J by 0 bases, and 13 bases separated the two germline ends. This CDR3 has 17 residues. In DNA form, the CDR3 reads TGCGCCAGCAGCTCTCAACCCAGGGGCTCTGGGGCCAACGTCCTGACTTTC. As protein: CASSSQPRGSGANVLTF.

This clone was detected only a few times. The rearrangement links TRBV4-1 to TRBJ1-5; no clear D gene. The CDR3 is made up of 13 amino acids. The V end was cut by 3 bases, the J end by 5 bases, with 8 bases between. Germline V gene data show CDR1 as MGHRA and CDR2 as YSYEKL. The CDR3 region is CASSQAGDQPQHF. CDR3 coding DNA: TGCGCCAGCAGCCAGGCCGGGGATCAGCCCCAGCATTTT.

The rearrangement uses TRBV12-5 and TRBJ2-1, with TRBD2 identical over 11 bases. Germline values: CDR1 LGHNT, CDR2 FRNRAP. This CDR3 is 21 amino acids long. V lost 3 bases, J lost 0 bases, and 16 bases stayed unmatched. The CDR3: CASGFAGVLGLAAPSYNEQFF. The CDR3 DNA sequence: TGTGCTAGTGGTTTTGCTGGCGTCCTGGGACTAGCGGCCCCCTCCTACAATGAGCAGTTCTTC.

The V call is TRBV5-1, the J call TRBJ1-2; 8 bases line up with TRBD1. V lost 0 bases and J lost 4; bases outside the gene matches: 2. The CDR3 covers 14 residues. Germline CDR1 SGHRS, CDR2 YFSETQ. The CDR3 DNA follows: TGCGCCAGCAGCTTGGTTGGACAGGGCTATGGCTACACCTTC. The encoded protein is CASSLVGQGYGYTF.

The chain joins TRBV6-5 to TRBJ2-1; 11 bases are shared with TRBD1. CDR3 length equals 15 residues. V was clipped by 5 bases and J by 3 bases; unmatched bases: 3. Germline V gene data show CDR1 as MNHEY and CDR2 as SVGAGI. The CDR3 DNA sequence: TGTGCCAGCAGTATGGACAGGGGGCACTACAATGAGCAGTTCTTC. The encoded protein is CASSMDRGHYNEQFF.

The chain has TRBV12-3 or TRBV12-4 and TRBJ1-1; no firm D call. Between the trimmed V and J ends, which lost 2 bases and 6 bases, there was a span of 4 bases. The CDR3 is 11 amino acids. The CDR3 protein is CASSLSAEAFF. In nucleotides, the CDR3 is TGTGCCAGCAGTTTATCTGCTGAAGCTTTCTTT.

CDR3 region: CASRASGEQFF. DNA of the CDR3: TGTGCCAGCAGGGCTAGCGGTGAGCAGTTCTTC. V gene TRBV9 combines with J gene TRBJ2-1, with 7 bases that match TRBD2. The germline gives CDR1 SGDLS, CDR2 YYNGEE. The CDR3 is 11 amino acids. J lost 9 bases, V lost 5 bases, and 2 bases had no gene match. Full variable domain (outside the CDR3, taken from reference TRBV9 and TRBJ2-1): DSGVTQTPKHLITATGQRVTLRCSPRSGDLSVYWYQQSLDQGLQFLIQYYNGEERAKGNILERFSAQQFPDLHSELNLSSLELGDSALYFCASRASGEQFFGPGTRLTVL.

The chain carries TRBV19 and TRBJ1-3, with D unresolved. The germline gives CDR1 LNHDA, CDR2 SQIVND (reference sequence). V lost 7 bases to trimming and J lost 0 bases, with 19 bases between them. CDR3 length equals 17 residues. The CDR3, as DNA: TGTGCCAGTATTCCACGGAGGAACTACAACTCTGGAAACACCATATATTTT. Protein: CASIPRRNYNSGNTIYF.